The 25 T cell receptor beta chains below all came from one sample that was sequenced in a study of shared clonotypes between healthy human individuals. Sequencing was performed with immunoSEQ multiplex PCR; in TCRdb, only in-frame clones are kept and a portion is missing. The sample lists approximately 2,000,000 clones; around 93% were seen once. Sequenced input: naive CD4+ T cells from PBMCs. The subset here: CD45RA+ positively selected. The source is a man between 18 and 29 years old in good health. Some clones in this sample may be carry-over from other donors' samples.

This clone was recorded once. The chain links TRBV5-1 to TRBJ2-5; D not certain. CDR1 is SGHRS and CDR2 is YFSETQ in the germline V gene. The CDR3 is made up of 14 amino acids. The ends were cut back, 5 bases at V and 5 bases at J, with 16 bases in the middle. Written as DNA, the CDR3 is TGCGCCAGCAGGTCACTTTTCCCCAGGGAGACCCAGTACTTC. It specifies CASRSLFPRETQYF.

This sequence joins TRBV7-2 and TRBJ2-1, with TRBD1 as a possible D gene (6 bases). This CDR3 has 14 residues. Looked up from germline, CDR1 is SGHTA and CDR2 is FQGNSA. Trimming removed 5 bases from V and 3 bases from J, with 11 bases in between. Written as DNA, the CDR3 is TGTGCCAGCAGCCGGACAGACAACTACAATGAGCAGTTCTTC. Its translation is CASSRTDNYNEQFF.

V and J are TRBV30 and TRBJ2-5, with 9 bases that match TRBD2. The V segment lost 0 bases and the J segment 5 bases; nucleotides outside the gene matches: 7. Germline CDR1 GTSNPN, CDR2 SVGIG (reference sequence). The CDR3 is 15 amino acids. CDR3 sequence: CAWSVLGLAGETQYF. The CDR3, as DNA: TGTGCCTGGAGTGTATTGGGTCTAGCGGGGGAGACCCAGTACTTC.

CDR3 protein: CASSRPTSGRLNNEQFF. For the CDR3, the DNA is TGCGCCAGCAGTCGACCGACTAGCGGGAGACTCAACAATGAGCAGTTCTTC. The chain carries TRBV5-1 and TRBJ2-1; 12 positions match TRBD2. V was clipped by 5 bases and J by 5 bases; unmatched bases: 11. The CDR3 contains 17 residues. Looked up from germline, CDR1 is SGHRS and CDR2 is YFSETQ.

The V and J genes are TRBV7-3 and TRBJ2-2; D is unresolved. Trimming removed 3 bases at V and 6 bases at J, with 8 bases between. CDR1 and CDR2 from the germline V gene are SGHTA and FQGTGA. This CDR3 spans 13 amino acids. CDR3 sequence: CASSFQGSGELFF. CDR3 bases: TGTGCCAGCAGCTTCCAAGGATCCGGGGAGCTGTTTTTT.

The table lists this clone with a few counts. V gene TRBV13 combines with J gene TRBJ1-1; D possibly corresponds to TRBD1 (5 bases). From germline, CDR1 is PRHDT and CDR2 FYEKMQ (reference sequence). This CDR3 spans 17 amino acids. The germline V and J ends were trimmed by 11 bases and 1 base, with 26 bases remaining between them. CDR3 DNA: TGTGCCTACCGAACCACCGCAATAGGGGAGACGAACACTGAAGCTTTCTTT. Translation gives CAYRTTAIGETNTEAFF.

In the case of this clone: This specimen includes other DNA sequences encoding the same CDR3. This chain uses TRBV9 with TRBJ2-7; 10 nucleotides align to TRBD1. Germline values: CDR1 SGDLS, CDR2 YYNGEE. With 3 bases clipped from V and 6 bases from J, the junction kept 3 bases outside the gene matches. The CDR3 sequence is 13 residues long. CDR3 amino acids: CASSAWTGGEQYF. The CDR3 region has the DNA TGTGCCAGCAGCGCGTGGACAGGGGGCGAGCAGTACTTC.

This CDR3 is CASRSRGIYGYTF. The CDR3 DNA follows: TGTGCCAGCAGGAGCCGGGGGATCTATGGCTACACCTTC. The rearrangement uses TRBV2 and TRBJ1-2, with a possible D match to TRBD1 (5 bases). Per germline, CDR1 SNHLY and CDR2 FYNNEI. The CDR3 runs 13 residues. The V end lost 6 bases, the J end lost 4 bases, and 12 bases lay between the germline ends.

This chain joins TRBV6-5 and TRBJ1-4; the D gene is possibly TRBD1 (5 bases). The CDR3 has 15 amino acids. Trimming left V 7 bases short and J 8 bases short, with 20 bases between. The V gene's germline CDR1 is MNHEY and CDR2 SVGAGI. The CDR3 DNA reads as TGTGCCAGCACCCACGGGGCAGGCTTTAGGGAAAAACTGTTTTTT. Translated, it gives CASTHGAGFREKLFF.

This clone was recorded once. The V gene is TRBV27, the J gene TRBJ1-2, with TRBD1 as a possible D gene (5 bases). Germline CDR1 MNHEY, CDR2 SMNVEV (reference sequence). Trimming took off 4 bases at V and 4 bases at J, with 16 bases between the two ends. The CDR3 runs to 15 residues. CDR3 protein: CASSSILKGSYGYTF. The CDR3 DNA reads as TGTGCCAGCAGTTCAATCCTTAAGGGGAGCTATGGCTACACCTTC.

The chain combines TRBV25-1 with TRBJ2-5; D possibly corresponds to TRBD2 (6 bases). The J call may be faulty, since TRBJ2-7 better matches the DNA end. The CDR3 length is 12 residues. Germline lookup yields CDR1 MGHDK and CDR2 SYGVNS. CDR3 amino acids: CASQPGLYEQYF. CDR3 bases: TGTGCCAGTCAGCCGGGACTCTACGAGCAGTACTTC.

The rearrangement uses TRBV15 and TRBJ2-1; 8 nucleotides match TRBD2. The CDR3 covers 16 residues. The germline gives CDR1 LNHNV, CDR2 YYDKDF (reference sequence). Trimming at V came to 1 base and at J to 7 bases, leaving 9 bases not matched to a gene. CDR3 in amino acids: CATSRGGSGSLNEQFF. The CDR3 coding sequence is TGTGCCACCAGCAGAGGTGGCAGCGGGAGTCTGAATGAGCAGTTCTTC. The whole variable domain, filled in from reference TRBV15 and TRBJ2-1, reads DAMVIQNPRYQVTQFGKPVTLSCSQTLNHNVMYWYQQKSSQAPKLLFHYYDKDFNNEADTPDNFQSRRPNTSFCFLDIRSPGLGDTAMYLCATSRGGSGSLNEQFFGPGTRLTVL.

The chain links TRBV7-8 to TRBJ2-3, with D possibly matching TRBD1 (6 bases). CDR1 and CDR2 from the germline V gene are SGHVS and FQNEAQ. Trimming shortened V by 8 bases and J by 5 bases, and 20 bases separated the two germline ends. CDR3 length equals 15 residues. The CDR3 nucleotides are TGTGCCAGCGACCGGGTACTTCAGGGGATAGATACGCAGTATTTT. Residues: CASDRVLQGIDTQYF.

The J gene is TRBJ2-2, the V gene TRBV5-1; 12 bases are a match to TRBD2. Germline CDR1 reads SGHRS; CDR2 reads YFSETQ. V trimming: 0 bases; J trimming: 6 bases; junction bases outside the gene matches: 6. The CDR3 covers 17 residues. CDR3 nucleotide sequence: TGCGCCAGCAGCTTGGGGACTAGCGGGAATCCCGCCGGGGAGCTGTTTTTT. Residues: CASSLGTSGNPAGELFF. Complete variable domain (other parts from reference TRBV5-1 and TRBJ2-2): KAGVTQTPRYLIKTRGQQVTLSCSPISGHRSVSWYQQTPGQGLQFLFEYFSETQRNKGNFPGRFSGRQFSNSRSEMNVSTLELGDSALYLCASSLGTSGNPAGELFFGEGSRLTVL.

The J gene is TRBJ1-6, the V gene TRBV4-1; D uncertain. The V gene's germline CDR1 is MGHRA and CDR2 YSYEKL. V was cut by 1 base and J by 8 bases, with 18 bases left in between. The CDR3 runs to 17 residues. The CDR3 DNA reads as TGCGCCAGCAGCCAAGGGTTCCGGGGTGGAGGTGATTCACCCCTCCACTTT. Translating gives CASSQGFRGGGDSPLHF.

The chain links TRBV28 to TRBJ2-1, with 8 bases fitting TRBD1. This CDR3 has 14 residues. In germline, CDR1 is MDHEN, CDR2 SYDVKM. V was pared by 6 bases and J by 4 bases, with 5 bases of the junction left unmatched. CDR3 sequence (DNA): TGTGCCAGCAGCGGTGGACAGGGTTACAATGAGCAGTTCTTC. It translates to CASSGGQGYNEQFF.

V usage is TRBV7-2 and J usage is TRBJ2-1; 10 bases line up with TRBD2. This CDR3 spans 19 amino acids. Germline-derived CDR1 and CDR2 are SGHTA and FQGNSA. J was trimmed by 1 base and V by 4 bases; bases with no gene match: 13. The CDR3 loop is CASSSPRVAGGRSYNEQFF. The DNA for the CDR3 is TGTGCCAGCAGCTCCCCGAGGGTAGCGGGAGGTCGATCCTACAATGAGCAGTTCTTC.

Points on this clone: The sample has other DNA sequences that encode this CDR3 too. The chain uses TRBV28 and TRBJ2-7; D not resolved. The germline gives CDR1 MDHEN, CDR2 SYDVKM. The V gene lost 1 base and the J gene lost 5 bases, with 6 bases spanning the gap. The CDR3 sequence is 12 residues long. The DNA of the CDR3 is TGTGCCAGCAGTTTATCTGGGCACGAGCAGTACTTC. This gives the protein CASSLSGHEQYF.

This chain links TRBV5-6 with TRBJ2-3; unclear D gene. CDR1 is SGHDT and CDR2 is YYEEEE in the germline V gene. V gave up 1 base and J gave up 7 bases, with 4 bases separating them. This CDR3 is built from 11 residues. The CDR3 protein is CASSLSNTQYF. The DNA of the CDR3 is TGTGCCAGCAGCTTGAGTAATACGCAGTATTTT.

The genes are TRBV4-3 and TRBJ1-5; D perhaps matches TRBD1 (6 bases). V lost 4 bases and J lost 6, with 16 bases in between. The germline V gene encodes CDR1 LGHNA and CDR2 YSLEER. The CDR3 loop spans 15 amino acids. The CDR3 DNA follows: TGCGCCAGCAGCCGAGAACAGGGACGGGGTCAGCCCCAGCATTTT. This translates into CASSREQGRGQPQHF.

The chain uses TRBV14 and TRBJ2-1, with D hard to call. V lost 4 bases and J lost 3, with 10 bases in between. Germline CDR1 is SGHDN and CDR2 is FVKESK. This CDR3 is 14 amino acids long. The CDR3 protein is CASSLRAVYNEQFF. CDR3 DNA: TGTGCCAGCAGCCTCCGGGCTGTCTACAATGAGCAGTTCTTC.

This clone appeared once. The rearrangement uses TRBV5-1 and TRBJ1-5; 8 nucleotides agree with TRBD1. There are 16 residues in the CDR3. V shed 0 bases, J shed 6 bases, and the junction held 8 bases outside the gene matches. Germline CDR1 is SGHRS and CDR2 is YFSETQ. CDR3 loop: CASSLGASGGGQPQHF. The CDR3 DNA follows: TGCGCCAGCAGCTTGGGGGCTTCAGGGGGCGGTCAGCCCCAGCATTTT. Full variable domain (rest looked up from reference TRBV5-1 and TRBJ1-5): KAGVTQTPRYLIKTRGQQVTLSCSPISGHRSVSWYQQTPGQGLQFLFEYFSETQRNKGNFPGRFSGRQFSNSRSEMNVSTLELGDSALYLCASSLGASGGGQPQHFGDGTRLSIL.

In nucleotides, the CDR3 is TGTGCCAGCAGTCGGTCGGGGGGAACTAACTATGGCTACACCTTC. This translates into CASSRSGGTNYGYTF. V gene TRBV6-5 combines with J gene TRBJ1-2; a possible D gene is TRBD1 (5 bases). CDR3 length: 15 residues. Trimming took 5 bases from V and 0 from J, leaving 13 bases between them. Germline lookup yields CDR1 MNHEY and CDR2 SVGAGI.

The chain links TRBV5-4 to TRBJ1-1; 10 nucleotides match TRBD1. The germline CDR1 and CDR2 sequences are SGHNT and YYREEE (reference sequence). Germline trimming cut 2 bases from V and 4 bases from J; bases unmatched to any gene: 2. The CDR3 has 14 residues. The CDR3 DNA reads as TGTGCCAGCAGCTTTGGACAGGGGGTCACTGAAGCTTTCTTT. Amino acid sequence: CASSFGQGVTEAFF.

This clone showed up just once. This chain links TRBV6-1 with TRBJ2-2; tentatively, D is TRBD1 or TRBD2 (6 bases each). CDR3 length: 14 residues. The germline CDR1 and CDR2 sequences are MNHNS and SASEGT. Trimming cost V 8 bases and J 6 bases, with 16 bases left between them. CDR3 region: CASWGLGGAGELFF. CDR3 bases: TGTGCCAGCTGGGGGTTGGGGGGCGCCGGGGAGCTGTTTTTT.